Reported below is one T cell receptor beta chain. Germline is not matched at one junction end, which may reflect a read error. This specimen belongs to a study of regulatory T cells in long-lasting Graves disease. Germline CDR1 reads DFQATT; CDR2 reads SNEGSKA (reference sequence). This CDR3 is built from 15 residues. Combining iRepertoire HTBI primers with Arm-PCR of CDR3 regions, the authors built TCR beta libraries. TCRdb used MiXCR to reprocess the multiplex PCR reads, holding one entry per CDR3 protein. The sample has more than 450,000 distinct CDR3 sequences, roughly 17% seen once. Stated time point: newly diagnosed GD, antithyroid drugs for less than 3 months. TCR sequences were obtained from RNA taken from PBMCs. The same data also went into a second study, on T cells in Graves' hyperthyroidism and ophthalmopathy.

Sequencing used peripheral blood mononuclear cells (PBMCs), obtained at new diagnosis, from a patient treated with antithyroid drugs. The gene calls are TRBV20-1 and TRBJ2-1; TRBD2 aligns across 7 bases. The source of this sequence is a man between 40 and 49 years old with Graves disease. The CDR3 spells CSASGAASGYNEQLF. The CDR3 DNA follows: TGCAGTGCTAGTGGGGCCGCTAGCGGCTACAATGAGCAGCTCTTC.